The 6 T cell receptor beta chains given below trace back to one sample, sequenced in a study of T-cell memory formation after mild COVID-19. TCRdb re-called the 5' RACE reads through MiXCR, storing one row per CDR3 protein. This table has some 150,000 distinct CDR3 sequences, 6% to 7% appearing once. The sample consisted of PBMCs or a T cell subset sorted from them (not recorded which). The receptors here all came from an adult woman who had mild COVID-19 (a few samples of this study predate the infection). Cell type and time point are not known.

The gene calls are TRBV7-9 and TRBJ1-2; no definite D call. CDR3 size: 16 residues. The V end lost 2 bases, the J end lost 2 bases, and 15 bases lay between the germline ends. Germline CDR1 reads SEHNR; CDR2 reads FQNEAQ (reference sequence). The CDR3 spells CASSLTLTPPNYGYTF. In DNA, the CDR3 is TGTGCCAGCAGCTTAACCCTGACACCCCCGAACTATGGCTACACCTTC. The entire variable domain, with the rest obtained from reference TRBV7-9 and TRBJ1-2, is as follows: DTGVSQNPRHKITKRGQNVTFRCDPISEHNRLYWYRQTLGQGPEFLTYFQNEAQLEKSRLLSDRFSAERPKGSFSTLEIQRTEQGDSAMYLCASSLTLTPPNYGYTFGSGTRLTVV.

This chain uses TRBV7-2 with TRBJ2-3; perhaps D is TRBD1 or TRBD2 (5 bases each). V lost 4 bases and J 0 bases, leaving 11 bases between the germline ends. Germline lookup yields CDR1 SGHTA and CDR2 FQGNSA. There are 15 residues in the CDR3. DNA of the CDR3: TGTGCCAGCAGCTCCGGGTGGGACAGCACAGATACGCAGTATTTT. It encodes CASSSGWDSTDTQYF.

This clonotype was seen repeatedly, ten times or more. The chain combines TRBV7-8 with TRBJ2-1, with 7 bases identical to TRBD2. CDR1 and CDR2 (germline): SGHVS, FQNEAQ. This CDR3 is 15 amino acids long. V shed 5 bases and J 4 bases; nucleotides not matched to a gene: 8. The CDR3: CASSHDRGGYNEQFF. DNA of the CDR3: TGTGCCAGCAGCCACGATCGCGGGGGATACAATGAGCAGTTCTTC.

This clonotype appeared many times. The CDR3 DNA is TGTGCCACCAGTGACCCCCGGGGGGGAAGCGGGGAGCTGTTTTTT. This encodes CATSDPRGGSGELFF. The chain has TRBV24-1 and TRBJ2-2, with 8 bases identical to TRBD2. Germline V gives CDR1 KGHDR, CDR2 SFDVKD. The CDR3 loop spans 15 amino acids. V gave up 4 bases and J gave up 7 bases; unmatched junction bases: 7.

This clonotype was detected a few times. The chain uses TRBV5-1 and TRBJ2-3, with 14 bases matching TRBD2. This CDR3 comprises 18 residues. Unmatched junction bases numbered 7, after V lost 0 bases and J lost 4 bases. Germline CDR1 and CDR2: SGHRS and YFSETQ. The CDR3 here is CASSLAGTSGREADTQYF. The CDR3 DNA follows: TGCGCCAGCAGCTTGGCCGGGACTAGCGGGAGAGAAGCAGATACGCAGTATTTT.

This clonotype was seen ten or more times. The V call is TRBV29-1, the J call TRBJ1-2; D gene uncertain. Trimming stripped 4 bases from V and 0 bases from J, with 3 bases between. Germline assignment: CDR1 SQVTM and CDR2 ANQGSEA. The CDR3 sequence is 11 residues long. The CDR3, as DNA: TGCAGCGTTGTAGCTAACTATGGCTACACCTTC. It encodes CSVVANYGYTF.